This T cell receptor (beta chain) was captured in a study of T cell responses to AZD1222 COVID-19 vaccine. Only in-frame clones appear in the TCRdb table, and some are missing; sequencing was by immunoSEQ multiplex PCR. The sample lists 20,000 to 30,000 clones, about 88% seen once, with 7% to 8.5% in the top ten. The V segment lost 4 bases and the J segment 2 bases; nucleotides outside the gene matches: 18. CDR1 MDHEN and CDR2 SYDVKM come from the germline V gene. The CDR3 contains 21 residues. With regard to this clone: What it binds is not known.

Broader study findings: No day 14 peak samples; only post-peak repertoires were characterized. Females outnumbered males among donors, who were mostly white British; clonal diversity was possibly underestimated.

The chain recombines TRBV28 with TRBJ2-5, with 14 bases fitting TRBD2. The sequence derives from an adult who received the AZD1222 COVID-19 vaccine. Sequences were derived from peripheral blood, sampled 28 days after the second AZD1222 dose. Written as DNA, the CDR3 is TGTGCCAGCAGTTCTACATCCTCCGGGACTAGCGGGAGCGGGGGGCAAGAGACCCAGTACTTC. Protein: CASSSTSSGTSGSGGQETQYF.